This TCR beta chain was identified during a study of CD8+CD57+ T cells in acquired aplastic anemia. The wider study: Sorted cells (CD4+ and CD8+) yielded DNA amounts that averaged about 3.4 ug. Findings of the study overall: The study identified under 30 CD8+ CDR3 sequences shared by patients and controls.

The V end was cut by 4 bases, the J end by 5 bases, with 6 bases between. Germline CDR1 reads LNHDA; CDR2 reads SQIVND (reference sequence). The CDR3 contains 12 residues. CDR3 and TCR beta VDJ profiling relied on a genomic DNA template. TCRdb ran MiXCR on the reads and lists one entry per CDR3 protein. The sample holds under 200,000 distinct CDR3 sequences, 48% seen once. Remarks on this clonotype: What it binds is not known.

Flow cytometry had shown expanded CD8+CD57+ cells in the patients chosen for sequencing. Every one of the patients had aplastic anemia (severe, acquired). This sequence joins TRBV19 and TRBJ1-5; D remains unclear. The sequence was collected from a human donor with aplastic anemia. The source material was sorted CD4+, CD8+, or CD8+CD57+ T cells (not recorded which) from PBMCs. This CDR3 is CASSKLYQPQHF. CDR3 sequence (DNA): TGTGCCAGTAGTAAATTATATCAGCCCCAGCATTTT.